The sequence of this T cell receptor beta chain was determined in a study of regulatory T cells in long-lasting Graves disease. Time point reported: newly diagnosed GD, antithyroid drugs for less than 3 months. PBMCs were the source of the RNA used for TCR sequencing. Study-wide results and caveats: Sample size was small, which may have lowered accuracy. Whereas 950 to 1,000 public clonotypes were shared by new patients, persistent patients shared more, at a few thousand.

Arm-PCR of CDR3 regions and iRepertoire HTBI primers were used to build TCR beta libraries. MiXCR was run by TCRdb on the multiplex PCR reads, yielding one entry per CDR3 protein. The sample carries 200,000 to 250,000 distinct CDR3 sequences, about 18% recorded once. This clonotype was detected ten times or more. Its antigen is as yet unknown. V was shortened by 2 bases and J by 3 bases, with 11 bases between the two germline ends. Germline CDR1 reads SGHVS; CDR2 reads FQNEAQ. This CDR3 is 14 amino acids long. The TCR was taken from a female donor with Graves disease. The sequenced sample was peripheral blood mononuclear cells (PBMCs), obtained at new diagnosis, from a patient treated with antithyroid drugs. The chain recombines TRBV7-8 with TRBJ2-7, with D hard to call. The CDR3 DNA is TGTGCCAGCAGCTTACGGCGCCTTAGCTACGAGCAGTACTTC. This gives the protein CASSLRRLSYEQYF.